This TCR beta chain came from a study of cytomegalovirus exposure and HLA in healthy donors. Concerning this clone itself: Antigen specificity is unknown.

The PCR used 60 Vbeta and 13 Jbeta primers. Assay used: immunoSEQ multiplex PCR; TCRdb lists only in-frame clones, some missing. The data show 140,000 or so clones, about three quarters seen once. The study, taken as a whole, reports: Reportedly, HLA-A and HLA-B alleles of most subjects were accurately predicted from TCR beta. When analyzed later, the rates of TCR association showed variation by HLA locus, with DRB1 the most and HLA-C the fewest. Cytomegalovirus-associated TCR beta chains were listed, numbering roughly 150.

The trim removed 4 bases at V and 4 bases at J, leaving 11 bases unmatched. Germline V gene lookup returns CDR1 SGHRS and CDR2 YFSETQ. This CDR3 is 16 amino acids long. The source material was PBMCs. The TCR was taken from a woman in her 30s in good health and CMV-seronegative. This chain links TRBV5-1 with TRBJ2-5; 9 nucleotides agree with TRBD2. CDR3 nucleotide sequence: TGCGCCAGCAGCGCGGAACCGGGACTAGCTGCAGAGACCCAGTACTTC. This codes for CASSAEPGLAAETQYF.